These T cell receptor beta chains were read from a single sample in a study of T cells in localized non-small cell lung cancer. Produced via immunoSEQ multiplex PCR; TCRdb's table is partial and in-frame only. The sample has some 50,000 clones; around four fifths are singletons. The specimen comprised peripheral blood mononuclear cells, sampled before any cancer treatment. The receptors derive from a man aged 40 to 70 with stage III lung adenocarcinoma. CDR3s include the opening cysteine and the closing phenylalanine or tryptophan. D genes are given only for firm matches. Not all rows give a size; the values are once, few, many and, for expanded clones, a class.

V gene: TRBV2; J gene: TRBJ1-5; clone size: NA; D gene: NA; CDR3 protein: CASSEMRAGNQPQHF; CDR3 DNA: TGTGCCAGCAGTGAAATGAGGGCAGGCAATCAGCCCCAGCATTTT
V gene: TRBV15; J gene: TRBJ1-5; clone size: NA; D gene: NA; CDR3 protein: CATCSALGNQPQHF; CDR3 DNA: TGTGCCACCTGCTCCGCTTTAGGGAATCAGCCCCAGCATTTT
V gene: TRBV5-4; J gene: TRBJ2-6; clone size: NA; D gene: NA; CDR3 protein: CASSSTVHSGANVLTF; CDR3 DNA: TGTGCCAGCAGCAGTACCGTTCACTCTGGGGCCAACGTCCTGACTTTC
V gene: TRBV28; J gene: TRBJ1-3; clone size: few; D gene: NA; CDR3 protein: CASTESRDTIYF; CDR3 DNA: TGTGCCAGCACAGAGAGCCGGGACACCATATATTTT
V gene: TRBV9; J gene: TRBJ1-5; clone size: NA; D gene: TRBD1; CDR3 protein: CASSPRGDQPQHF; CDR3 DNA: TGTGCCAGCAGCCCCAGGGGGGACCAGCCCCAGCATTTT
V gene: TRBV7-9; J gene: TRBJ1-4; clone size: NA; D gene: NA; CDR3 protein: CASSPQGAGGTEKLFF; CDR3 DNA: TGTGCCAGCAGCCCACAAGGGGCAGGTGGGACTGAAAAACTGTTTTTT
V gene: TRBV9; J gene: TRBJ2-4; clone size: NA; D gene: NA; CDR3 protein: CASSVGGVSDIQYF; CDR3 DNA: TGTGCCAGCAGCGTTGGCGGGGTTTCGGACATTCAGTACTTC
V gene: TRBV6-6; J gene: TRBJ1-1; clone size: NA; D gene: NA; CDR3 protein: CASRLQGYGRTEAFF; CDR3 DNA: TGTGCCAGCAGGTTACAGGGATACGGGAGAACTGAAGCTTTCTTT
V gene: TRBV7-9; J gene: TRBJ1-5; clone size: NA; D gene: NA; CDR3 protein: CASSLGGQSNQPQHF; CDR3 DNA: TGTGCCAGCAGCTTAGGCGGACAAAGCAATCAGCCCCAGCATTTT
V gene: TRBV19; J gene: TRBJ1-5; clone size: NA; D gene: TRBD1; CDR3 protein: CASKITGTGNQPQHF; CDR3 DNA: TGTGCCAGTAAAATAACCGGGACAGGGAACCAGCCCCAGCATTTT
V gene: TRBV10-2; J gene: TRBJ2-2; clone size: NA; D gene: NA; CDR3 protein: CASSGGTHTGELFF; CDR3 DNA: TGCGCCAGCAGTGGGGGGACTCACACCGGGGAGCTGTTTTTT
V gene: TRBV9; J gene: TRBJ1-5; clone size: NA; D gene: NA; CDR3 protein: CASSVGDQNQPQHF; CDR3 DNA: TGTGCCAGCAGCGTAGGGGATCAAAATCAGCCCCAGCATTTT
V gene: TRBV29-1; J gene: TRBJ2-5; clone size: NA; D gene: NA; CDR3 protein: CSVERGYQETQYF; CDR3 DNA: TGCAGCGTTGAACGCGGTTACCAAGAGACCCAGTACTTC
V gene: TRBV15; J gene: TRBJ2-1; clone size: NA; D gene: TRBD2; CDR3 protein: CATAGTSSNNEQFF; CDR3 DNA: TGTGCCACCGCCGGGACTAGCAGCAACAATGAGCAGTTCTTC
V gene: TRBV28; J gene: TRBJ1-1; clone size: many; D gene: NA; CDR3 protein: CASSLSGTNTEAFF; CDR3 DNA: TGTGCCAGCAGTTTATCGGGGACAAACACTGAAGCTTTCTTT
V gene: TRBV4-1; J gene: TRBJ2-7; clone size: NA; D gene: NA; CDR3 protein: CASSPRDTAVSYEQYF; CDR3 DNA: TGCGCCAGCAGCCCACGGGACACCGCCGTATCCTACGAGCAGTACTTC
V gene: TRBV28; J gene: TRBJ1-1; clone size: NA; D gene: NA; CDR3 protein: CASSSSGRHTEAFF; CDR3 DNA: TGTGCCAGCAGTTCCTCGGGCCGGCACACTGAAGCTTTCTTT
V gene: TRBV7-8; J gene: TRBJ2-7; clone size: NA; D gene: NA; CDR3 protein: CASSPLEARREQYF; CDR3 DNA: TGTGCCAGCAGCCCCCTAGAGGCGAGGAGAGAGCAGTACTTC
V gene: TRBV5-1; J gene: TRBJ2-1; clone size: once; D gene: TRBD2; CDR3 protein: CASSGLAGGVNEQFF; CDR3 DNA: TGCGCCAGCAGCGGCCTAGCGGGAGGGGTAAATGAGCAGTTCTTC
V gene: TRBV2; J gene: TRBJ1-2; clone size: NA; D gene: NA; CDR3 protein: CASPRGDRGYTF; CDR3 DNA: TGTGCCAGCCCGAGGGGGGATAGGGGCTACACCTTC
V gene: TRBV30; J gene: TRBJ1-2; clone size: NA; D gene: NA; CDR3 protein: CAWEDLVGYTF; CDR3 DNA: TGTGCCTGGGAAGACTTGGTAGGCTACACCTTC
V gene: TRBV11-3; J gene: TRBJ1-1; clone size: NA; D gene: TRBD1; CDR3 protein: CASSSRQGTTTHTEAFF; CDR3 DNA: TGTGCCAGCAGCTCCAGACAGGGGACTACAACACACACTGAAGCTTTCTTT
V gene: TRBV11-3; J gene: TRBJ2-2; clone size: NA; D gene: NA; CDR3 protein: CASSPPDGYTGELFF; CDR3 DNA: TGTGCCAGCAGCCCGCCGGACGGCTACACCGGGGAGCTGTTTTTT
V gene: TRBV10-3; J gene: TRBJ2-3; clone size: NA; D gene: TRBD1; CDR3 protein: CAINRKTGDTQYF; CDR3 DNA: TGTGCCATCAACAGAAAGACAGGGGATACGCAGTATTTT
V gene: TRBV29-1; J gene: TRBJ1-5; clone size: NA; D gene: NA; CDR3 protein: CSVGYRDGPDQPQHF; CDR3 DNA: TGCAGCGTTGGTTACCGGGACGGCCCCGATCAGCCCCAGCATTTT
V gene: TRBV5-1; J gene: TRBJ2-1; clone size: NA; D gene: NA; CDR3 protein: CASSLVVGTASGNEQFF; CDR3 DNA: TGCGCCAGCAGCTTGGTCGTGGGTACGGCCTCGGGGAATGAGCAGTTCTTC
V gene: TRBV4-2; J gene: TRBJ2-1; clone size: NA; D gene: TRBD2; CDR3 protein: CASSHPLAGDSYNEQFF; CDR3 DNA: TGTGCCAGCAGCCATCCCCTAGCGGGTGACTCCTACAATGAGCAGTTCTTC
V gene: TRBV20-1; J gene: TRBJ2-2; clone size: NA; D gene: NA; CDR3 protein: CSARTTGELFF; CDR3 DNA: TGCAGTGCTAGAACGACCGGGGAGCTGTTTTTT
V gene: TRBV10-2; J gene: TRBJ1-1; clone size: few; D gene: NA; CDR3 protein: CASNYQNTEAFF; CDR3 DNA: TGCGCCAGCAATTACCAGAACACTGAAGCTTTCTTT
V gene: TRBV18; J gene: TRBJ2-4; clone size: NA; D gene: NA; CDR3 protein: CASSPGDRRQAKNIQYF; CDR3 DNA: TGTGCCAGCTCACCCGGGGACCGACGGCAAGCCAAAAACATTCAGTACTTC
V gene: TRBV6-5; J gene: TRBJ1-3; clone size: NA; D gene: NA; CDR3 protein: CASSYGQLYQNTIYF; CDR3 DNA: TGTGCCAGCAGTTATGGGCAGCTTTATCAAAACACCATATATTTT
V gene: TRBV21-1; J gene: TRBJ1-2; clone size: NA; D gene: NA; CDR3 protein: CASSKEKGYTYGYTF; CDR3 DNA: TGTGCCAGCAGCAAAGAGAAGGGGTATACCTATGGCTACACCTTC
V gene: TRBV25-1; J gene: TRBJ1-4; clone size: NA; D gene: TRBD1; CDR3 protein: CASSPRTGKNEKLFF; CDR3 DNA: TGTGCCAGCAGTCCAAGGACAGGGAAGAATGAAAAACTGTTTTTT
V gene: TRBV6-1; J gene: TRBJ1-2; clone size: NA; D gene: NA; CDR3 protein: CASTLSGRQAYGYTF; CDR3 DNA: TGTGCCAGCACTCTTTCCGGACGACAGGCCTATGGCTACACCTTC
V gene: TRBV19; J gene: TRBJ1-5; clone size: NA; D gene: NA; CDR3 protein: CASSPLELQPQHF; CDR3 DNA: TGTGCCAGTAGTCCCCTCGAGCTTCAGCCCCAGCATTTT
V gene: TRBV28; J gene: TRBJ1-2; clone size: few; D gene: NA; CDR3 protein: CASSLGAGESLSGYTF; CDR3 DNA: TGTGCCAGCAGTTTGGGGGCAGGGGAGAGTTTATCAGGCTACACCTTC
V gene: TRBV14; J gene: TRBJ1-3; clone size: NA; D gene: NA; CDR3 protein: CASSQDYSGNTIYF; CDR3 DNA: TGTGCCAGCAGCCAAGATTATTCGGGAAACACCATATATTTT
V gene: TRBV6-5; J gene: TRBJ2-7; clone size: NA; D gene: TRBD1; CDR3 protein: CAAGAGGFYEQYF; CDR3 DNA: TGTGCCGCAGGGGCAGGGGGCTTCTACGAGCAGTACTTC
V gene: TRBV5-1; J gene: TRBJ2-4; clone size: NA; D gene: NA; CDR3 protein: CASSLEGEWNIQYF; CDR3 DNA: TGCGCCAGCAGCTTGGAGGGTGAATGGAACATTCAGTACTTC
V gene: TRBV19; J gene: TRBJ1-6; clone size: once; D gene: TRBD1; CDR3 protein: CASRRYVQGARQNSPLHF; CDR3 DNA: TGTGCCAGTCGGAGGTACGTCCAGGGGGCTAGGCAGAATTCACCCCTCCACTTT
V gene: TRBV18; J gene: TRBJ1-1; clone size: few; D gene: NA; CDR3 protein: CASSRLQGTEAFF; CDR3 DNA: TGTGCCAGCTCACGTCTGCAGGGCACTGAAGCTTTCTTT
V gene: TRBV25-1; J gene: TRBJ1-2; clone size: NA; D gene: NA; CDR3 protein: CASSAQKANYGYTF; CDR3 DNA: TGTGCCAGCAGTGCCCAGAAAGCTAACTATGGCTACACCTTC
V gene: TRBV19; J gene: TRBJ1-2; clone size: NA; D gene: TRBD1; CDR3 protein: CASIGPGQGRIGYTF; CDR3 DNA: TGTGCCAGTATCGGACCAGGACAGGGGAGGATCGGCTACACCTTC
V gene: TRBV6-5; J gene: TRBJ2-3; clone size: NA; D gene: TRBD2; CDR3 protein: CASSSTTSGSTDTQYF; CDR3 DNA: TGTGCCAGCAGTTCAACGACTAGCGGAAGCACAGATACGCAGTATTTT
V gene: TRBV30; J gene: TRBJ1-5; clone size: once; D gene: TRBD1; CDR3 protein: CAWNLDREDQPQHF; CDR3 DNA: TGTGCCTGGAATCTCGACAGGGAGGATCAGCCCCAGCATTTT
V gene: TRBV5-6; J gene: TRBJ2-7; clone size: NA; D gene: TRBD1; CDR3 protein: CASSQIGTGSYEQYF; CDR3 DNA: TGTGCCAGCTCACAAATCGGGACAGGGTCCTACGAGCAGTACTTC
V gene: TRBV7-8; J gene: TRBJ1-2; clone size: NA; D gene: TRBD1; CDR3 protein: CASSLETGRGYTF; CDR3 DNA: TGTGCCAGCAGCTTAGAGACAGGGCGCGGGTACACCTTC
V gene: TRBV4-3; J gene: TRBJ2-2; clone size: NA; D gene: NA; CDR3 protein: CASSQAYGTSTGELFF; CDR3 DNA: TGCGCCAGCAGCCAAGCTTACGGGACATCAACCGGGGAGCTGTTTTTT
V gene: TRBV9; J gene: TRBJ2-7; clone size: NA; D gene: TRBD1; CDR3 protein: CASRRTGSEQYF; CDR3 DNA: TGTGCCAGCAGGCGGACAGGGAGCGAGCAGTACTTC
V gene: TRBV25-1; J gene: TRBJ1-6; clone size: NA; D gene: NA; CDR3 protein: CASSRDFSSYNSPLHF; CDR3 DNA: TGTGCCAGCTCAAGGGACTTTAGCTCCTATAATTCACCCCTCCACTTT
V gene: TRBV6-5; J gene: TRBJ2-3; clone size: few; D gene: TRBD1; CDR3 protein: CASSRRTGDWDTQYF; CDR3 DNA: TGTGCCAGCAGTCGCCGGACAGGCGATTGGGATACGCAGTATTTT
V gene: TRBV5-6; J gene: TRBJ1-2; clone size: NA; D gene: NA; CDR3 protein: CASSPDGNYGYTF; CDR3 DNA: TGTGCCAGCAGCCCGGACGGTAACTATGGCTACACCTTC
V gene: TRBV2; J gene: TRBJ1-1; clone size: NA; D gene: NA; CDR3 protein: CASRGNEGTEAFF; CDR3 DNA: TGTGCCAGCAGGGGTAACGAGGGCACTGAAGCTTTCTTT